The rows below give T cell receptor beta chains drawn from one sample of a study of blood T cell repertoires in COVID-19. Profiled with immunoSEQ multiplex PCR; TCRdb holds only in-frame clones, not every one. Here the sample spans 170,000 or so clones, around 84% being singletons. The specimen sequenced was peripheral blood. All receptors come from a man between 45 and 60 years old with active or convalescent COVID-19. CDR3s include the opening cysteine and the closing phenylalanine or tryptophan. The D gene is left open where the match is weak. Clone size appears in some rows only: once, few, many, or a class for an expanded clone.

d_gene,v_gene,abundance,j_gene,CDR3nt,CDR3aa
TRBD1,TRBV27,NA,TRBJ1-6,TGTGCCAGCAGTCCAGGACAGGGGGGGAATTCACCCCTCCACTTT,CASSPGQGGNSPLHF
TRBD2,TRBV6-2/TRBV6-3,NA,TRBJ2-3,TGTGCCAGCAGTTACTCAACTAGCGGTAGCACAGATACGCAGTATTTT,CASSYSTSGSTDTQYF
NA,TRBV6-1,many,TRBJ1-2,TGTGCCAGCAGTGAACCGGGGGGTGGCTACACCTTC,CASSEPGGGYTF
NA,TRBV9,NA,TRBJ2-4,TGTGCCAGCAGCGTAGGGAGCGGGCTGAACATTCAGTACTTC,CASSVGSGLNIQYF
TRBD2,TRBV12-3/TRBV12-4,NA,TRBJ2-5,TGTGCCAGCGGCACTAGCGGACAAGAGACCCAGTACTTC,CASGTSGQETQYF
NA,TRBV7-9,NA,TRBJ1-5,TGTGCCAGCAGCTCATCAATCACGGGCCAGCATTTT,CASSSSITGQHF
NA,TRBV11-3,NA,TRBJ2-4,TGTGCCAGCAGCACACAGACAGGTCCCATTCAGTACTTC,CASSTQTGPIQYF
NA,TRBV5-4,NA,TRBJ2-7,TGTGCCAGCAGCTTGAACCTCCCCGGGTTTTCCTACGAGCAGTACTTC,CASSLNLPGFSYEQYF
NA,TRBV11-3,NA,TRBJ1-3,TGTGCCAGCAGCTTATATATTTGGGGCACCATCTCTGGAAACACCATATATTTT,CASSLYIWGTISGNTIYF
NA,TRBV15,NA,TRBJ1-2,TGTGCCACCAGCAGAGACCTCCAGGGGCCTGGCTACACCTTC,CATSRDLQGPGYTF
TRBD1,TRBV5-6,NA,TRBJ2-7,TGTGCCAGCAGCTTGGTTACAGGGGTCGAGCAGTACTTC,CASSLVTGVEQYF
TRBD1,TRBV7-3,NA,TRBJ2-5,TGTGCCAGCAGCCCCGGGACAGGGGGCTGGGAGACCCAGTACTTC,CASSPGTGGWETQYF
TRBD2,TRBV15,few,TRBJ2-1,TGTGCCACCAGCGGGAAGCCTAGCGGCGCCTACAATGAGCAGTTCTTC,CATSGKPSGAYNEQFF
TRBD2,TRBV4-3,NA,TRBJ2-1,TGCGCCAGCAGCCTCCGACTAGCGGGAGGAGGAGTTGAGCAGTTCTTC,CASSLRLAGGGVEQFF
NA,TRBV5-6,NA,TRBJ1-2,TGTGCCAGCAGCTTGCGAGAGGGTGGCTATGGCTACACCTTC,CASSLREGGYGYTF
TRBD1,TRBV2,NA,TRBJ1-5,TGTGCCAGCAGTGAGGACAGGGATCAGCCCCAGCATTTT,CASSEDRDQPQHF
TRBD2,TRBV28,NA,TRBJ2-3,TGTGCCAGCAGTCCGCGACTAGCGGGAGGTTCAGATACGCAGTATTTT,CASSPRLAGGSDTQYF
TRBD1,TRBV9,NA,TRBJ1-4,TGTGCCAGCAGCGTAGGAGGGGGCGATGAAAAACTGTTTTTT,CASSVGGGDEKLFF
TRBD2,TRBV29-1,NA,TRBJ2-7,TGCAGCGTTGCGGGATCGGCGGGAGGACCCTACTACGAGCAGTACTTC,CSVAGSAGGPYYEQYF
NA,TRBV6-4,NA,TRBJ2-2,TGTGCCAGCAGTGACTCCGGGGGTACCGGGGAGCTGTTTTTT,CASSDSGGTGELFF
NA,TRBV4-3,NA,TRBJ2-1,TGCGCCAGCAGCCGGCTCGGGGGACCCGGCTACAATGAGCAGTTCTTC,CASSRLGGPGYNEQFF
NA,TRBV7-2,many,TRBJ1-5,TGTGCCAGCAGCTTTAACACATGGAATCAGCCCCAGCATTTT,CASSFNTWNQPQHF
TRBD2,TRBV6-5,NA,TRBJ2-5,TGTGCCAGCAGTTACGCTAGCGGGGGGGCCTGGGAGACCCAGTACTTC,CASSYASGGAWETQYF
TRBD1,TRBV15,NA,TRBJ1-4,TGTGCCACCAGCAGAGATAGCACAGGGGGGGAAAAACTGTTTTTT,CATSRDSTGGEKLFF
TRBD2,TRBV7-2,few,TRBJ2-3,TGTGCCAGCAGCTTTTTACCAGCGGGAGGGCGGTCAGATACGCAGTATTTT,CASSFLPAGGRSDTQYF
NA,TRBV7-6,NA,TRBJ1-5,TGTGCCAGCAGCTTAACCAGGTATAGCAATCAGCCCCAGCATTTT,CASSLTRYSNQPQHF
TRBD1,TRBV10-3,NA,TRBJ1-2,TGTGCCATCAGTGAGTCGGTACCACCGGGACAGGGTCATGGCTACACCTTC,CAISESVPPGQGHGYTF
TRBD1,TRBV7-6,once,TRBJ2-2,TGTGCCAGCAGCTCAGGGACAGTGAACACCGGGGAGCTGTTTTTT,CASSSGTVNTGELFF
NA,TRBV7-9,NA,TRBJ1-1,TGTGCCAGCAGCTTAAACACAGCGAACACTGAAGCTTTCTTT,CASSLNTANTEAFF
NA,TRBV19,NA,TRBJ1-2,TGTGCCAGTAGTGGCTACCTGGAGTCTAACTATGGCTACACCTTC,CASSGYLESNYGYTF
TRBD1,TRBV3-1/TRBV3-2,NA,TRBJ1-2,TGTGCCAGCAGCCCCCGGACAGGTTTCGGAGGCTACACCTTC,CASSPRTGFGGYTF
TRBD2,TRBV28,NA,TRBJ2-5,TGTGCCGCAAGTACCGGGAGGGCCGTAGAGATCCAGTACTTC,CAASTGRAVEIQYF
NA,TRBV6-5,NA,TRBJ1-2,TGTGCCAGCAGTTACCTGGCTGGGGGAGGCTATGGCTACACCTTC,CASSYLAGGGYGYTF
NA,TRBV24-1,NA,TRBJ1-2,TGTGCCACCAGTGACCATGTCTATGGCTACACCTTC,CATSDHVYGYTF
TRBD2,TRBV27,NA,TRBJ2-7,TGTGCCAGCAGTTTATCCGGGACTAGCGCCGGCGAGCAGTACTTC,CASSLSGTSAGEQYF
NA,TRBV7-2,NA,TRBJ1-4,TGTGCCAGCAGCTTAGGATCGGGATATAATGAAAAACTGTTTTTT,CASSLGSGYNEKLFF
NA,TRBV28,NA,TRBJ1-6,TGTGCCAGCAGCTTACAATTCTATAATTCACCCCTCCACTTT,CASSLQFYNSPLHF
TRBD1,TRBV7-2,NA,TRBJ2-7,TGTGCCAGCAGCTCGGGGACAGGGGTTCGTGAGCAGTACTTC,CASSSGTGVREQYF
TRBD1,TRBV7-2,NA,TRBJ1-1,TGTGCCAGCAGCTTGACAGGGGGCTACACTGAAGCTTTCTTT,CASSLTGGYTEAFF
TRBD1,TRBV10-3,NA,TRBJ1-1,TGTGCCTCGGGACAGGGGGTTGAAGCTTTCTTT,CASGQGVEAFF
NA,TRBV5-4,NA,TRBJ2-7,TGTGCCAGCAGCCCCCGGGGCGGAGGGTCGGGAGAGCAGTACTTC,CASSPRGGGSGEQYF
NA,TRBV9,NA,TRBJ1-1,TGTGCCAGCAGCGCCGAGGACACCTGGAACACTGAAGCTTTCTTT,CASSAEDTWNTEAFF
NA,TRBV14,NA,TRBJ2-5,TGTGCCAGCAGCCCCCTGGGGGGTCTCCAAGAGACCCAGTACTTC,CASSPLGGLQETQYF
TRBD2,TRBV30,NA,TRBJ2-4,TGTGCCTGGAGTGGGGCGGGAGCAGACATTCAGTACTTC,CAWSGAGADIQYF
TRBD1,TRBV6-5,NA,TRBJ1-3,TGTGCCAGCAGGACAGGGGGCTCTGGAAACACCATATATTTT,CASRTGGSGNTIYF
NA,TRBV7-8,NA,TRBJ2-7,TGTGCCAGCAGCCCAATGGTGGGGAGTTCCTACGAGCAGTACTTC,CASSPMVGSSYEQYF
TRBD1,TRBV24-1,NA,TRBJ1-2,TGTGCCACCAGTGACTACATCGTCCGGGGACAGGGTAACTTC,CATSDYIVRGQGNF
NA,TRBV19,NA,TRBJ1-4,TGTGCCAGTAGTGAAACAGGGACGGCCACTAATGAAAAACTGTTTTTT,CASSETGTATNEKLFF